The TCR beta chain under discussion was sequenced for a study of blood T cell repertoires in COVID-19. In the study overall: PBMCs, B-cell-depleted T cells, or T cells were the source of the cDNA or gDNA that made up the material.

As originally analysed: Reference gene primer amplification in the assay estimated nucleated cell counts. Data came from immunoSEQ multiplex PCR; TCRdb stores just in-frame clones and leaves some out. The V and J calls and clone size were taken over from that table, and D and trimming were inferred from the DNA. This table holds more than 95,000 clones, almost 85% found once. The clonotype originates from a man aged 70-80 years with active or convalescent COVID-19. What was sequenced was peripheral blood.

For the CDR3, the DNA is TGTGCCAGCAGCTTGGTGGGGACAGTGGCTGAAGCTTTCTTT. Residues: CASSLVGTVAEAFF. The V gene is TRBV5-6, the J gene TRBJ1-1; TRBD1 agrees at 7 bases. Germline lookup yields CDR1 SGHDT and CDR2 YYEEEE. V dropped 0 bases and J dropped 6; count of bases not matched to a gene: 5. The CDR3 loop spans 14 amino acids.